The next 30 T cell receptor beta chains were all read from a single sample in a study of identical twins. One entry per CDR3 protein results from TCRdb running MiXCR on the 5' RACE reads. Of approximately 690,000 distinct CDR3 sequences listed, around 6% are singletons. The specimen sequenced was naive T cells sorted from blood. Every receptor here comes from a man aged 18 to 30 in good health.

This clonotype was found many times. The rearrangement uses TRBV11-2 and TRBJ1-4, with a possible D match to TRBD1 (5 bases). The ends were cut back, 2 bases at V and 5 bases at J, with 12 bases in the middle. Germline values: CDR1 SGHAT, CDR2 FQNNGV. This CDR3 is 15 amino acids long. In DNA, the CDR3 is TGTGCCAGCAGCTTATTAGGTGGGGCAAATGAAAAACTGTTTTTT. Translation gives CASSLLGGANEKLFF.

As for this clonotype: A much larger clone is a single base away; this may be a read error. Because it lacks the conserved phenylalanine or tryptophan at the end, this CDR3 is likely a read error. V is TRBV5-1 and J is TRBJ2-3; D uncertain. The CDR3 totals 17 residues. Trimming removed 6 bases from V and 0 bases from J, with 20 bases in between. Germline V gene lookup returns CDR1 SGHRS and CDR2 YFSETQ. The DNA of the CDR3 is TGCGCCAGCAACCCCACACTGCGCAGAACTAGCACAGATACGCAGTATTTA. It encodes CASNPTLRRTSTDTQYL.

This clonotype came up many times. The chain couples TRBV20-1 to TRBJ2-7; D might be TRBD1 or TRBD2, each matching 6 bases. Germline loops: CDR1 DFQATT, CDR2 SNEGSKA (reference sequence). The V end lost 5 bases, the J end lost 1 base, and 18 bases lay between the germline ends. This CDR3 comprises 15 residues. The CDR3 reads CSARNRGARSYEQYF. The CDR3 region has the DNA TGCAGTGCTCGTAATAGGGGGGCAAGGTCCTACGAGCAGTACTTC.

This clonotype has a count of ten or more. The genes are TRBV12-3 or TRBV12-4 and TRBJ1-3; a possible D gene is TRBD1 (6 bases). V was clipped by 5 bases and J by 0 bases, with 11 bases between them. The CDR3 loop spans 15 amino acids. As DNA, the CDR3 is TGTGCCAGCAGTCCGACAGGAAACTCTGGAAACACCATATATTTT. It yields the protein CASSPTGNSGNTIYF.

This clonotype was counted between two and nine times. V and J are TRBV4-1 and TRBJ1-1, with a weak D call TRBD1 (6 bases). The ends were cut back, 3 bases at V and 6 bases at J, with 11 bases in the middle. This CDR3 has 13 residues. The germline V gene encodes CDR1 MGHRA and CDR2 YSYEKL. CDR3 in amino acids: CASSHPDSPEAFF. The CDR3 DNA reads TGCGCCAGCAGCCACCCGGACAGCCCTGAAGCTTTCTTT.

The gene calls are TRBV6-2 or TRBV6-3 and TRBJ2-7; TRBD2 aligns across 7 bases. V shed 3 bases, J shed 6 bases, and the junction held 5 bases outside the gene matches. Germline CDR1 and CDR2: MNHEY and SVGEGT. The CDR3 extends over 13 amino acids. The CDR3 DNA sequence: TGTGCCAGCAGTTATAACGGGGGGACCGAGCAGTACTTC. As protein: CASSYNGGTEQYF.

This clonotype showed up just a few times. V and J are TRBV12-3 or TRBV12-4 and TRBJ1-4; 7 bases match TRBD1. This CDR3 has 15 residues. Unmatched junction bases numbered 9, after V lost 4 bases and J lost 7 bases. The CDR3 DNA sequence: TGTGCCAGCAGTTCCCGACAGGGTGGAGGTGAAAAACTGTTTTTT. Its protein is CASSSRQGGGEKLFF.

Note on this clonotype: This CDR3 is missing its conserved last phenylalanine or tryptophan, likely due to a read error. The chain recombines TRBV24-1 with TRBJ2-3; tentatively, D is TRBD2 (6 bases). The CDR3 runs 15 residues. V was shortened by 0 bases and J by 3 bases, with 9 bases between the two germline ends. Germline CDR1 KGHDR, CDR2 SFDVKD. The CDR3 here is CATSDLAGWTDTQYC. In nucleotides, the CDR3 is TGTGCCACCAGTGATTTGGCGGGGTGGACAGATACGCAGTATTGT.

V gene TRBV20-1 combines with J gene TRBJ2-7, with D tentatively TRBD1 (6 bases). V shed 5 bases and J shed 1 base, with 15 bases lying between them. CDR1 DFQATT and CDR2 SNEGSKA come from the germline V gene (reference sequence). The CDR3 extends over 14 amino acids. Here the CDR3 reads CSASRDTVSYEQYF. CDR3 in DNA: TGCAGTGCTTCCCGGGACACCGTATCCTACGAGCAGTACTTC.

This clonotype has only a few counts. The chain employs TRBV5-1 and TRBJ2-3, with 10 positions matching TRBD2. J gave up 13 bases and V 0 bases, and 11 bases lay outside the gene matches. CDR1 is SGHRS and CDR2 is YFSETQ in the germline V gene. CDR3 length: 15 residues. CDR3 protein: CASSLGLAGDRREYF. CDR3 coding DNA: TGCGCCAGCAGCTTGGGGCTAGCGGGAGATCGGCGGGAGTATTTT.

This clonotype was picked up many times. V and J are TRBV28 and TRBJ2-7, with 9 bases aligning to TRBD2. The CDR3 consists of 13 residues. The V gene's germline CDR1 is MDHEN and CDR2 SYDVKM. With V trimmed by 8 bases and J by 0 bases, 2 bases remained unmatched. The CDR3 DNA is TGTGCCAGCCTAGCGGGAAACTCCTACGAGCAGTACTTC. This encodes CASLAGNSYEQYF.

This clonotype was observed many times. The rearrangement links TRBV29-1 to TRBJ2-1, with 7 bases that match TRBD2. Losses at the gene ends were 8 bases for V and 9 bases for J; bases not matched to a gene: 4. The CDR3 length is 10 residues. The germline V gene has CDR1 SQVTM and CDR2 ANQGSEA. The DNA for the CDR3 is TGCAGCCACGGGGGGAGTGAGCAGTTCTTC. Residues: CSHGGSEQFF.

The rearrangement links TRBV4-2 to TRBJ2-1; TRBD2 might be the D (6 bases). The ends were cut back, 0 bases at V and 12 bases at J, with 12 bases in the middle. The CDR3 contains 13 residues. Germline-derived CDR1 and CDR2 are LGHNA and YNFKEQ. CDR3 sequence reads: CASSQDLGRGQFF. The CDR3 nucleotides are TGTGCCAGCAGCCAAGATTTGGGGCGGGGGCAGTTCTTC.

As DNA, the CDR3 is TGTGCCAGCACCCCGTGGGTGAGGGAGGGCCGGAGAGATACGCAGTATTTT. Protein sequence: CASTPWVREGRRDTQYF. The chain has TRBV11-2 and TRBJ2-3; the match to TRBD2 covers 7 bases. Germline CDR1 is SGHAT and CDR2 is FQNNGV. This CDR3 contains 17 residues. The V segment lost 7 bases and the J segment 5 bases; nucleotides outside the gene matches: 18.

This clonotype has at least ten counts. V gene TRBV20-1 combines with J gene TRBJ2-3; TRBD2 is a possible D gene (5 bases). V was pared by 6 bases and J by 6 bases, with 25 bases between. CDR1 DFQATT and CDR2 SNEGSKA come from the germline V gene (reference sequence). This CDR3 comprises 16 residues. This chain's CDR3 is CSADPVTTGLGDTQYF. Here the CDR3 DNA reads TGCAGTGCCGATCCGGTGACTACCGGACTGGGGGATACGCAGTATTTT.

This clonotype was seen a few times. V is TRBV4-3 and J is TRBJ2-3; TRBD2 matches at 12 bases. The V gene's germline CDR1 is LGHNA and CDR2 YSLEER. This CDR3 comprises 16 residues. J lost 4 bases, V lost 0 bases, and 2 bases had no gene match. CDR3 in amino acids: CASSQETSGSSDTQYF. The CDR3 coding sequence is TGCGCCAGCAGCCAAGAGACTAGCGGGAGCTCAGATACGCAGTATTTT.

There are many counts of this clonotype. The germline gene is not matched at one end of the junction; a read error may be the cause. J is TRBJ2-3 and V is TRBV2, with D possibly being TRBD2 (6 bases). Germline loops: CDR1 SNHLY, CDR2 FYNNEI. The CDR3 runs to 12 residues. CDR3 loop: CVSGFSADTQYF. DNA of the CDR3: TGTGTCAGCGGGTTCTCGGCAGATACGCAGTATTTT. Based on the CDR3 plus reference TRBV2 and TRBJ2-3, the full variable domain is EPEVTQTPSHQVTQMGQEVILRCVPISNHLYFYWYRQILGQKVEFLVSFYNNEISEKSEIFDDQFSVERPDGSNFTLKIRSTKLEDSAMYFCVSGFSADTQYFGPGTRLTVL.

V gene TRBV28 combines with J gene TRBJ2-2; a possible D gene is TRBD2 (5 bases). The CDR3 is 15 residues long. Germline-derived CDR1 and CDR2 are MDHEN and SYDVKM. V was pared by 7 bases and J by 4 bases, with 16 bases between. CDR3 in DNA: TGTGCCAGCATCCCGACACCCGGGGTCACCGGGGAGCTGTTTTTT. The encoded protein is CASIPTPGVTGELFF.

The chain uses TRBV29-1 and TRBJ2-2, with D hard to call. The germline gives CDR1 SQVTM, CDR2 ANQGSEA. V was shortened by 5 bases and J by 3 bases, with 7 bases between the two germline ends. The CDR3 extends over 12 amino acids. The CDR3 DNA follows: TGCAGCGTTAGAGGTTACACCGGGGAGCTGTTTTTT. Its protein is CSVRGYTGELFF.

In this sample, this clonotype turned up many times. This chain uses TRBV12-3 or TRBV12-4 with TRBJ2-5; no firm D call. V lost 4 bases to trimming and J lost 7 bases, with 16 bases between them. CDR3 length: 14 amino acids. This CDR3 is CASSSLSISGTQYF. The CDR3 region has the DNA TGTGCCAGCAGTTCACTTTCCATTTCGGGGACCCAGTACTTC.

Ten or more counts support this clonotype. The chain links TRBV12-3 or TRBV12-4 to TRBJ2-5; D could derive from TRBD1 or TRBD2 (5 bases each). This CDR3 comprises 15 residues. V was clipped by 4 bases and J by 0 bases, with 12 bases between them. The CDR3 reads CASSSRSGHQETQYF. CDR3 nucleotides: TGTGCCAGCAGTTCGCGCTCGGGACACCAAGAGACCCAGTACTTC.

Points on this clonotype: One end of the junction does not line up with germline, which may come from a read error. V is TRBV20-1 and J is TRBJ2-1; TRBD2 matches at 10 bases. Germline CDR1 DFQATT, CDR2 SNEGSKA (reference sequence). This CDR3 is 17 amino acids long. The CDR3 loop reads CSAGELGLADQYNEQFF. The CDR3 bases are TGCAGTGCTGGAGAGTTAGGACTAGCGGATCAGTACAATGAGCAGTTCTTC.

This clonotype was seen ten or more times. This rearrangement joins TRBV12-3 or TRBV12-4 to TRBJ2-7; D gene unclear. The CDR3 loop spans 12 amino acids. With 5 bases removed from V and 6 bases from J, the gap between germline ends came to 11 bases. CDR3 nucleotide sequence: TGTGCCAGCAGTCCCCTTAGGGCCGAGCAGTACTTC. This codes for CASSPLRAEQYF.

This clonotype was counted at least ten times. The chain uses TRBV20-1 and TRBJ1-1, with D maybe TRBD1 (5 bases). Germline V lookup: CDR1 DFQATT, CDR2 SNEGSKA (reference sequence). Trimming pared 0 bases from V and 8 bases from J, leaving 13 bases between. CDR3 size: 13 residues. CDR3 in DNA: TGCAGTGCTAGAGATTCCGGGACGTCCGAAGCTTTCTTT. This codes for CSARDSGTSEAFF.

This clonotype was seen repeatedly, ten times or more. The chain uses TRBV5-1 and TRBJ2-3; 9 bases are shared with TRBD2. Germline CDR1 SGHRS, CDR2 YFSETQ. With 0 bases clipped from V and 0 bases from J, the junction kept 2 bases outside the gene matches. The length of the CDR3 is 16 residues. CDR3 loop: CASSLGGLASTDTQYF. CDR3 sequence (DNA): TGCGCCAGCAGCTTGGGGGGACTAGCTAGCACAGATACGCAGTATTTT.

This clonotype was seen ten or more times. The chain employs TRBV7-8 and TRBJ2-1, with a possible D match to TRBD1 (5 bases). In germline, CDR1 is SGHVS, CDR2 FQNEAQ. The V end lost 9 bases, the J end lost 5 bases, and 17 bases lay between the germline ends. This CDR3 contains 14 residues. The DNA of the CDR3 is TGTGCCAGTTCGGGTCCCAGGGTAGACAATGAGCAGTTCTTC. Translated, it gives CASSGPRVDNEQFF.

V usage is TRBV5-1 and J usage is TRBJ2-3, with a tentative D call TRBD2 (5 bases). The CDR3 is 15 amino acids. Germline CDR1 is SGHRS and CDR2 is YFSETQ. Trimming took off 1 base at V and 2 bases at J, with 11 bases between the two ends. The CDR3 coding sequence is TGCGCCAGCAGCTTGAGGCGGGCCTACACAGATACGCAGTATTTT. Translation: CASSLRRAYTDTQYF. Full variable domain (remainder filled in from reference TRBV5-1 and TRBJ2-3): KAGVTQTPRYLIKTRGQQVTLSCSPISGHRSVSWYQQTPGQGLQFLFEYFSETQRNKGNFPGRFSGRQFSNSRSEMNVSTLELGDSALYLCASSLRRAYTDTQYFGPGTRLTVL.

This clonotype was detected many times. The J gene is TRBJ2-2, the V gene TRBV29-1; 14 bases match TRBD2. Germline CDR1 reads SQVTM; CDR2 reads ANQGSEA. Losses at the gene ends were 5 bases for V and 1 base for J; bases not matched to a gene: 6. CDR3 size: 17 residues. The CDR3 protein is CSVRLAGGPGNTGELFF. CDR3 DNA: TGCAGCGTTAGACTAGCGGGAGGGCCGGGGAACACCGGGGAGCTGTTTTTT.

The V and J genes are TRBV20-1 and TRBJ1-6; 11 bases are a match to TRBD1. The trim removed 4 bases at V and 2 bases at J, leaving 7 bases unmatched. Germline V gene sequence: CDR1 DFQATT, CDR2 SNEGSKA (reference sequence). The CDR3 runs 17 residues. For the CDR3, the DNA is TGCAGTGCTATTTCTAGGACAGGGGGCACCTATAATTCACCCCTCCACTTT. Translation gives CSAISRTGGTYNSPLHF.

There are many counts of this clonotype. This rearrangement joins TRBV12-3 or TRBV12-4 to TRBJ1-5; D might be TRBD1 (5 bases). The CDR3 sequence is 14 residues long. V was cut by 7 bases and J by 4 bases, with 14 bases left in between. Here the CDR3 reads CASNPGLRNQPQHF. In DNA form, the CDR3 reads TGTGCCAGCAACCCGGGACTTAGGAATCAGCCCCAGCATTTT.